These 9 T cell receptor beta chains came from one sample sequenced in a study of vaccination effects on CD4 cells after COVID-19. Before any sequencing was done, the ViraFEST assay used viral peptide pools to expand antigen-specific CD4+ T cells. Following an approximately 10-day culture, CD4+ T cells were purified. Participants completed two doses of the BNT162b2 or mRNA-1273 vaccine. No antigen is known for these receptors. The assay was immunoSEQ multiplex PCR, and TCRdb's table has in-frame clones only and misses some. The table includes almost 30,000 clones, around 74% detected once. The sequenced sample was CD4+ T cells from PBMCs cultured with HCoV-OC43 spike peptides, obtained after COVID-19 vaccination. Stated subset: HCoV-OC43 spike overlapping peptide pool stimulation. These receptors were taken from a human donor who received a COVID-19 vaccine.

This rearrangement joins TRBV6-5 to TRBJ2-5; D remains unclear. Germline loops: CDR1 MNHEY, CDR2 SVGAGI. The CDR3 spans 13 residues. This CDR3 reads CATRAPTPETQYF. In DNA, the CDR3 is TGTGCAACCCGGGCCCCCACTCCGGAGACCCAGTACTTC.

This chain links TRBV14 with TRBJ2-7, with TRBD2 matching 9 bases. This CDR3 has 16 amino acids. Trimming cost V 3 bases and J 1 base; bases outside gene matches: 7. Per germline, CDR1 SGHDN and CDR2 FVKESK. The CDR3 is CASSHKAGGGSYEQYF. The CDR3 nucleotides are TGTGCCAGCAGCCACAAGGCGGGAGGGGGTTCCTACGAGCAGTACTTC.

The chain combines TRBV7-9 with TRBJ1-1, with D possibly matching TRBD1 (6 bases). This CDR3 has 15 residues. CDR1 and CDR2 (germline): SEHNR, FQNEAQ (reference sequence). V was shortened by 4 bases and J by 6 bases, with 18 bases between the two germline ends. The CDR3 spells CASSSQGGITPEAFF. The DNA for the CDR3 is TGTGCCAGCAGCTCACAGGGAGGGATTACCCCTGAAGCTTTCTTT. Complete variable domain (other parts from reference TRBV7-9 and TRBJ1-1): DTGVSQNPRHKITKRGQNVTFRCDPISEHNRLYWYRQTLGQGPEFLTYFQNEAQLEKSRLLSDRFSAERPKGSFSTLEIQRTEQGDSAMYLCASSSQGGITPEAFFGQGTRLTVV.

Judged by abundance, this clone is hyperexpanded. The chain employs TRBV27 and TRBJ1-6, with D perhaps matching TRBD1 (6 bases). The CDR3 sequence is 16 residues long. Germline-derived CDR1 and CDR2 are MNHEY and SMNVEV (reference sequence). V shed 8 bases and J shed 0 bases, with 14 bases lying between them. The CDR3 coding sequence is TGTGCCAGCGGAGGGAGGGGGAGCTCCTATAATTCACCCCTCCACTTT. Translated: CASGGRGSSYNSPLHF.

The V and J genes are TRBV13 and TRBJ1-2; 8 nucleotides align to TRBD1. Looked up from germline, CDR1 is PRHDT and CDR2 is FYEKMQ (reference sequence). Trimming took 0 bases from V and 3 from J; bases not matched to a gene: 3. The CDR3 is 15 residues long. The CDR3 DNA sequence: TGTGCCAGCAGCTTAGGCAGGGGGCATGACTATGGCTACACCTTC. Translation: CASSLGRGHDYGYTF.

The rearrangement links TRBV4-1 to TRBJ2-5; possibly TRBD1 for D (8 bases). Germline V gene lookup returns CDR1 MGHRA and CDR2 YSYEKL. The germline V and J ends were trimmed by 3 bases and 6 bases, with 20 bases remaining between them. The CDR3 is 16 amino acids. CDR3: CASSHAGVDRGKTQYF. Here the CDR3 DNA reads TGCGCCAGCAGCCATGCGGGGGTCGACAGGGGAAAGACCCAGTACTTC.

V and J are TRBV7-2 and TRBJ2-5; 7 bases agree with TRBD2. With V trimmed by 1 base and J by 1 base, 3 bases remained unmatched. CDR1 is SGHTA and CDR2 is FQGNSA in the germline V gene. The CDR3 has 15 residues. Here the CDR3 reads CASSLGSGGQETQYF. The CDR3 nucleotides read TGTGCCAGCAGCTTAGGCTCGGGAGGCCAAGAGACCCAGTACTTC.

The genes are TRBV10-2 and TRBJ1-1, with 7 bases lining up with TRBD1. The CDR3 has 12 amino acids. J lost 5 bases, V lost 6 bases, and 3 bases had no gene match. Germline V gene lookup returns CDR1 WSHSY and CDR2 SAAADI. The CDR3 DNA reads as TGCGCCAGCAGGGGACAGTTTACTGAAGCTTTCTTT. It encodes CASRGQFTEAFF.

The chain combines TRBV5-1 with TRBJ2-7; D is uncertain. V lost 0 bases and J 6 bases, leaving 16 bases between the germline ends. The CDR3 length is 15 residues. Looked up from germline, CDR1 is SGHRS and CDR2 is YFSETQ. The CDR3: CASSLEVAARSEQYF. The DNA of the CDR3 is TGCGCCAGCAGCTTGGAAGTTGCCGCTAGGTCCGAGCAGTACTTC.